The rows below give T cell receptor beta chains drawn from one sample of a study of T cells in localized non-small cell lung cancer. The method was immunoSEQ multiplex PCR; TCRdb's version includes in-frame clones alone and lacks a portion of them. The profile covers roughly 89,000 clones, with approximately 91% appearing a single time and 4.1% taken by the ten largest. The specimen was PBMCs, collected before any cancer treatment. These receptors were taken from a woman aged 40 to 75 with stage II squamous cell lung carcinoma. The CDR3 runs from the conserved cysteine through the conserved F or W.

j_gene: TRBJ1-2
len: 15
v_gene: TRBV5-8
CDR3aa: CASSLGRGWDYGYTF

j_gene: TRBJ2-7
len: 13
v_gene: TRBV10-3
CDR3aa: CAMKAGTGYEQYF

j_gene: TRBJ2-7
len: 13
v_gene: TRBV7-6
CDR3aa: CASSLPDRGEQYF

j_gene: TRBJ1-1
len: 15
v_gene: TRBV11-2
CDR3aa: CASSSLGTSGPEAFF

j_gene: TRBJ1-2
len: 13
v_gene: TRBV6-1
CDR3aa: CASRTGQGYGYTF

j_gene: TRBJ2-3
len: 14
v_gene: TRBV7-9
CDR3aa: CASSLGRDTDTQYF

j_gene: TRBJ1-1
len: 14
v_gene: TRBV28
CDR3aa: CASSDLGPNTEAFF

j_gene: TRBJ2-2
len: 14
v_gene: TRBV25-1
CDR3aa: CASSELINTGELFF

j_gene: TRBJ1-6
len: 17
v_gene: TRBV6-1
CDR3aa: CASSEAPPQGSSSPLHF

j_gene: TRBJ1-3
len: 18
v_gene: TRBV2
CDR3aa: CASTFETLNRGWRNTIYF

j_gene: TRBJ2-7
len: 15
v_gene: TRBV25-1
CDR3aa: CASSGWRGAIYEQYF

j_gene: TRBJ1-1
len: 12
v_gene: TRBV6-6
CDR3aa: CASKGADTEAFF

j_gene: TRBJ2-1
len: 19
v_gene: TRBV7-8
CDR3aa: CASSSLAGGTSGSYNEQFF

j_gene: TRBJ1-1
len: 14
v_gene: TRBV9
CDR3aa: CASSVVPGNTEAFF

j_gene: TRBJ1-2
len: 15
v_gene: TRBV5-6
CDR3aa: CASSLALGFNYGYTF

j_gene: TRBJ2-3
len: 17
v_gene: TRBV5-1
CDR3aa: CASSLGTGHVFTDTQYF

j_gene: TRBJ2-7
len: 17
v_gene: TRBV27
CDR3aa: CASSLRGASGAPYEQYF

j_gene: TRBJ2-5
len: 17
v_gene: TRBV10-3
CDR3aa: CAISESLNWGGQETQYF

j_gene: TRBJ2-1
len: 14
v_gene: TRBV7-6
CDR3aa: CASSTRTGYNEQFF

j_gene: TRBJ2-7
len: 13
v_gene: TRBV2
CDR3aa: CASAGTETYEQYF

j_gene: TRBJ1-2
len: 9
v_gene: TRBV28
CDR3aa: CASGDGDTF

j_gene: TRBJ1-6
len: 16
v_gene: TRBV5-1
CDR3aa: CASSVQGSSYNSPLHF

j_gene: TRBJ2-3
len: 14
v_gene: TRBV7-6
CDR3aa: CASSGGSGTDTQYF

j_gene: TRBJ2-7
len: 14
v_gene: TRBV21-1
CDR3aa: CASSKQGAHHEQYF

j_gene: TRBJ2-7
len: 14
v_gene: TRBV11-3
CDR3aa: CASSVGQGGYEQYF

j_gene: TRBJ2-3
len: 15
v_gene: TRBV19
CDR3aa: CASSMGTRGTDTQYF

j_gene: TRBJ1-1
len: 16
v_gene: TRBV5-5
CDR3aa: CASNLGVEVMNTEAFF

j_gene: TRBJ2-1
len: 16
v_gene: TRBV4-1
CDR3aa: CASSQRLAGSYNEQFF

j_gene: TRBJ1-1
len: 17
v_gene: TRBV18
CDR3aa: CASSPRGMLGGSTEAFF

j_gene: TRBJ1-4
len: 15
v_gene: TRBV2
CDR3aa: CARGDRTLANEKLFF

j_gene: TRBJ2-1
len: 11
v_gene: TRBV19
CDR3aa: CASSALGGQFF

j_gene: TRBJ1-3
len: 13
v_gene: TRBV27
CDR3aa: CASGTVSGNTIYF

j_gene: TRBJ2-5
len: 17
v_gene: TRBV28
CDR3aa: CASSFYLRGRKQETQYF

j_gene: TRBJ1-1
len: 14
v_gene: TRBV6-1
CDR3aa: CASSDPGGNTEAFF

j_gene: TRBJ1-4
len: 11
v_gene: TRBV6-6
CDR3aa: CASMTDEKLFF

j_gene: TRBJ2-3
len: 13
v_gene: TRBV30
CDR3aa: CAWRRGGGDTQYF

j_gene: TRBJ1-2
len: 12
v_gene: TRBV5-4
CDR3aa: CASSLTGLGYTF

j_gene: TRBJ2-1
len: 16
v_gene: TRBV19
CDR3aa: CASSNPGGFGGNEQFF

j_gene: TRBJ1-5
len: 16
v_gene: TRBV5-1
CDR3aa: CASSLDRGLSNQPQHF

j_gene: TRBJ2-3
len: 16
v_gene: TRBV6-4
CDR3aa: CASSESGAGNADTQYF

j_gene: TRBJ2-7
len: 13
v_gene: TRBV5-8
CDR3aa: CASSAPGSREQYF

j_gene: TRBJ1-3
len: 13
v_gene: TRBV7-6
CDR3aa: CASAVSSGNTIYF

j_gene: TRBJ1-1
len: 14
v_gene: TRBV5-1
CDR3aa: CASSLAGRNTEAFF

j_gene: TRBJ2-7
len: 13
v_gene: TRBV27
CDR3aa: CASSEIGGHEQYF

j_gene: TRBJ2-3
len: 11
v_gene: TRBV11-2
CDR3aa: CASSPSGVANF

j_gene: TRBJ2-5
len: 14
v_gene: TRBV19
CDR3aa: CASSVRVGGETQYF

j_gene: TRBJ1-1
len: 16
v_gene: TRBV19
CDR3aa: CASSILVGQIGAEAFF

j_gene: TRBJ2-5
len: 15
v_gene: TRBV18
CDR3aa: CASSPADSSLQTQYF

j_gene: TRBJ2-1
len: 16
v_gene: TRBV9
CDR3aa: CASSGGLAGRLYEQFF

j_gene: TRBJ1-2
len: 16
v_gene: TRBV18
CDR3aa: CASSPIPGQGDSGYTF

j_gene: TRBJ2-7
len: 13
v_gene: TRBV6-1
CDR3aa: CASSLAAPGEQYF

j_gene: TRBJ2-6
len: 16
v_gene: TRBV19
CDR3aa: CASSIDRAAGANVLTF

j_gene: TRBJ2-6
len: 18
v_gene: TRBV15
CDR3aa: CATSRVIGLESGANVLTF

j_gene: TRBJ2-3
len: 16
v_gene: TRBV18
CDR3aa: CASSPPGLTSTDTQYF